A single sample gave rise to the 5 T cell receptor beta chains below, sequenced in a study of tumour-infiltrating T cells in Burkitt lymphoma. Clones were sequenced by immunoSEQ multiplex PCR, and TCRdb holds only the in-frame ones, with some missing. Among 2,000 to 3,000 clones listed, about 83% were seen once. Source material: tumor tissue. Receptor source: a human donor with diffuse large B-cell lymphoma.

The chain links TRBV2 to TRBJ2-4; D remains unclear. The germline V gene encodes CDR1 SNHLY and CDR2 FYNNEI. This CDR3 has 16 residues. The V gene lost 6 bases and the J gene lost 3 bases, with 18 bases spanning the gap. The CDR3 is CASSNLVTLGKNIQYF. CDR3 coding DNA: TGTGCCAGCAGCAACCTCGTGACCCTTGGCAAAAACATTCAGTACTTC. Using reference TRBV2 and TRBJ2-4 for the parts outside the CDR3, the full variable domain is EPEVTQTPSHQVTQMGQEVILRCVPISNHLYFYWYRQILGQKVEFLVSFYNNEISEKSEIFDDQFSVERPDGSNFTLKIRSTKLEDSAMYFCASSNLVTLGKNIQYFGAGTRLSVL.

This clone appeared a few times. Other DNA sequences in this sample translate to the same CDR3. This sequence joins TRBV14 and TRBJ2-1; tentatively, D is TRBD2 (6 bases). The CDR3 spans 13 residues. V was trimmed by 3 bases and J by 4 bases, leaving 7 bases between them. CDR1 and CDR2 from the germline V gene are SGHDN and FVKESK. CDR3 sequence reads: CASSQGGYNEQFF. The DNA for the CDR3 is TGTGCCAGCAGCCAGGGGGGATACAATGAGCAGTTCTTC.

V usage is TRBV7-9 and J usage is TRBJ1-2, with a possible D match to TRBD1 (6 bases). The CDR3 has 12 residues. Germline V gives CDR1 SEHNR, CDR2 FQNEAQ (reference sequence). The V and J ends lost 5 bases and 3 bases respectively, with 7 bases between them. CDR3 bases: TGTGCCAGCAGCGCAGGGGACTATGGCTACACCTTC. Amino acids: CASSAGDYGYTF.

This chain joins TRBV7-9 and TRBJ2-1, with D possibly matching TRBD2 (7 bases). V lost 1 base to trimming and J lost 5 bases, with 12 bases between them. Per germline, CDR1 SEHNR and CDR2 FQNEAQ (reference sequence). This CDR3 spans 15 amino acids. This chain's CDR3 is CASSLVGGADNEQFF. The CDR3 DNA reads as TGTGCCAGCAGCTTAGTGGGGGGGGCGGACAATGAGCAGTTCTTC.

Here the CDR3 DNA reads TGCGCCAGCAGCTCGGGACAGCCGAACACTGAAGCTTTCTTT. Residues: CASSSGQPNTEAFF. The chain is built from TRBV5-1 and TRBJ1-1; 7 nucleotides match TRBD1. The CDR3 is 14 residues long. Germline CDR1 is SGHRS and CDR2 is YFSETQ. Unmatched junction bases numbered 3, after V lost 3 bases and J lost 1 base.